The following is a TCR beta chain sequence with its context. What this receptor recognizes is not known. A read error may account for a junction end that differs from germline. This entry is derived from a study of cytomegalovirus exposure and HLA in healthy donors (dated by TCRdb to the late 2010s). As for the study more broadly: An earlier analysis of roughly 500 of the donors reported 276 Gb of sequence data and roughly 120 million unique TCR beta sequences obtained from about 200 million T cells. To study patterns of TCR occurrence, a later analysis re-analyzed previously published TCR beta repertoires from around 700 donors and added high-resolution HLA genotyping. Because of strong linkage in the cohort, five DR-DQ haplotypes were treated as single units for association and clustering. The genetic ancestry cluster associated with self-reported Caucasian donors included 81% of the approximately 410 genotyped donors. The study combined high-throughput TCR immunosequencing, statistical association of individual TCRs with disease status, and machine learning to predict cytomegalovirus infection status. An early release covering about 600 HLA-typed donors comprised roughly 300 gigabases of sequencing data and around 85 million unique TCR sequences. An earlier analysis of about 620 of the donors applied high-throughput TCR beta sequencing to assess whether each TCR beta V gene segment acted as functional or pseudogenic. Typing coverage varied by locus: 629-630 donors for A, B, C, DRB1 and DQB1; roughly 510 for DQA1; more than 600 for DPA1; 450 to 480 for DPB1. A later genetic analysis used genome-wide SNP genotypes for 398 of the 666 donors, treating that subset as a discovery cohort. Across 398 genotyped donors of the cohort, an average of roughly 200,000 unique TCR beta nucleotide sequences per donor were sequenced, and 15% to 20% of those sequences were non-productive. Donor age, sex, ethnicity and CMV serostatus were collected together with the repertoire data. The study used immunosequencing to profile the T cell repertoires of several hundred subjects and linked those repertoires to cytomegalovirus serostatus. The later analysis used no new phenotypic data to find candidate immune exposures, relying instead on TCR beta sequences and their occurrence across donors. The study aimed to test whether cataloging public T cell receptors could reveal signatures of past pathogen exposure. Besides the first cohort of 550 to 750 subjects, a separate validation cohort made up of about 120 different subjects was used. Class I and class II HLA loci were covered by the typing at four-digit resolution. Every discovery cohort repertoire had been produced on one sequencing platform. Overall study results and their limits: A later analysis found that TCR association rates varied across HLA loci, with DRB1 alleles showing the most associated TCRs and HLA-C alleles the fewest. Because the 87-base-pair reads could not distinguish some IMGT-functional V segments, including TRBV6-2 and TRBV6-3, those segments were excluded. Cytomegalovirus status was reported to be diagnosed by the classifier with high specificity and sensitivity in both the original and validation cohorts. Three of the identified cytomegalovirus-associated TCR beta chains were confirmed in vitro to be specific for cytomegalovirus antigens. Because HLA typing was missing for some donors at each locus, association tests included only the typed subset. Compared with the roughly 710-donor mean, donors in an Asian-associated ancestry cluster had fewer N-insertions in productive TCRs, according to a later genetic analysis. For the cohort, immune exposure information was limited to CMV serostatus. A further reported finding was that TCR beta sequences accurately predicted the HLA-A and HLA-B alleles for most subjects in the first cohort. A later analysis reported that several top co-occurrence clusters appeared linked to parvovirus B19, influenza, CMV and Epstein-Barr virus. At a false discovery rate of 0.05, a later analysis linked around 17,000 TCR beta sequences to specific HLA alleles. According to the authors, the approach could potentially be generalized to other disease states and immunological phenotypes. A cluster of highly shared sequence variants was judged likely to represent a technical artifact of the sequencing pipeline. In a later analysis, most CMV-associated TCR beta chains were found to appear HLA-restricted, with HLA associations seemingly driven largely by CMV exposure. Sequencing depth was assumed to be roughly uniform across donors in the presence/absence analyses, though that assumption may not hold. The earlier analysis of 587 of the donors excluded around 17 rarely observed V segments, including chromosome 9 orphons, because counts were too low. In a later analysis, HLA-associated TCR beta chains showed more clonal expansion and lower generation probabilities than non-associated chains that were equally common. Assigning TCR associations to individual alleles was difficult when HLA alleles, especially DR and DQ, strongly co-occurred. In this cohort, only TCR beta chains were sequenced, and detectable features were limited by the absence of alpha or paired-chain data. Correlated functional status among segregating V segments might be attributable to linkage disequilibrium, but an unknown experimental factor could not be ruled out. Most TCR sequences were seen in very few donors, while some public TCRs were found in many individuals. In the study, around 150 TCR beta chains were listed as associated with cytomegalovirus. In a later genetic analysis, a missense DCLRE1C variant was associated with V-gene and J-gene trimming of TCR beta chains, and the association was replicated in an independent cohort. An earlier analysis of approximately 500 of the donors showed that most TCR beta V segments appeared in productive rearrangements either about 87% or about 30% of the time, which broadly matched IMGT annotations.

The cohort comprised fewer than 700 healthy bone marrow donors. Cohort members were all nominally healthy when sampled, although unrecorded immune exposures were likely present. The donor was CMV seronegative and was included in the group of over 300 seronegative cohort members. Every donor gave a peripheral blood sample, and the peripheral blood mononuclear cells from that sample were used for TCR beta sequencing. The Qiagen DNeasy Blood Extraction Kit was used to extract genomic DNA from the blood cell samples. The germline V gene (reference sequence) gives CDR1 as SEHNR and CDR2 as FQNEAQ. Measured from the cysteine to the phenylalanine, the CDR3 is 17 residues long. Left in the record is the CDR3 DNA by itself, 51 bases read in frame from the first base. The library was produced with the immunoSEQ multiplex PCR assay. For the multiplex PCR, a mixture combining 60 forward primers for TCR Vbeta segments and 13 reverse primers for TCR Jbeta segments was used. A multiplex PCR assay on genomic DNA amplified the CDR3 region of rearranged TCR beta genes. Amplified TCR beta libraries were sequenced as 87-base-pair reads on the Illumina HiSeq System. Per the original workflow: A later analysis counted about 80 million unique TCR beta chains across the 700 or so repertoires, and 10 million to 12 million of these chains were shared by at least two donors. To remove PCR and sequencing errors, raw reads were error-corrected and collapsed into unique sequences using a nearest-neighbor algorithm that merged closely related sequences. To assign V, D and J gene segments, CDR3 sequences were aligned to IMGT reference sequences. For a sequence to be retained, a match of at least six nucleotides to both a V gene segment and a J gene segment was required. A rearrangement counted as productive if the CDR3 had no stop codons and remained in frame with V and J, and every other rearrangement counted as non-productive. CDR3 was defined by IMGT convention, running from the second conserved V-encoded cysteine to the conserved J-encoded phenylalanine. The earlier analysis of 500 to 650 of the donors excluded any sequence lacking an unambiguous match to a single V gene segment. An earlier analysis of several hundred of the donors classified V segments as functional when productive rearrangements were above 56.7% and as segregating when the standard deviation between donors was above 5%. A statistical classification framework was built to diagnose cytomegalovirus status from the catalog of TCR beta chain sequences. In a later analysis, TCR nucleotide sequences were compared against IMGT/GENE-DB human TR gene sequences so that V and J genes could be assigned. In a later analysis, CDR3 sequences and most-parsimonious VDJ recombination scenarios were assigned using the TCRdist pipeline. A later analysis defined each TCR beta chain by its CDR3 amino acid sequence plus V-gene family, and excluded reads lacking a unique V-gene family. As a way to deal with suspected cross-contamination and a sequencing artifact, a later analysis dropped approximately 570 nucleotide sequences that were highly shared and had low generation probability. A later analysis calculated a clonal expansion index for each public chain from normalized within-repertoire ranks of inferred template counts. In a later analysis, generation probabilities were computed with a VDJ recombination model fitted to out-of-frame rearrangements, and the resulting probabilities were checked against IGoR. In a later analysis, hypergeometric tests were used to score TCR-TCR, TCR-HLA and TCR-CMV co-occurrence, with a repertoire-size bias correction applied to TCR pairs. False discovery rates were estimated in a later analysis by permuting HLA or CMV assignments 20 times. In a later analysis, co-occurring TCRs were grouped using DBSCAN, with TCRdist sequence similarity added in when clustering inside HLA-allele-positive subsets. Repertoires with fewer than 30,000 or more than 120,000 public chains, plus five repertoires with anomalous nucleotide sharing, were excluded from co-occurrence clustering. Held by TCRdb, this immuneACCESS table contains in-frame sequences only and omits some clones. Under half of the omission traces to an unresolved V gene where checked; the cause of the rest is unknown. V and J calls and clone size follow that table, whereas D and trimming were derived from the DNA. A total of over 150,000 clones appear in this sample, roughly 75% of them only once. The ten largest clones add up to about 1.3% of the sample.

The source material was PBMCs. The sequence was obtained from a man aged 18 to 30 in good health and CMV-seronegative. The chain is encoded by TRBV7-9 joined to TRBJ2-1; 9 nucleotides in the junction match TRBD2. The nucleotide sequence is given as TGTTCCAGCAGCCGCGGGGGGGGAATTACGGCCTACAATGAGCAGTTCTTC. Its protein product is CSSSRGGGITAYNEQFF.